This passage covers 21 T cell receptor beta chains from one sample sequenced in a study of cytomegalovirus exposure and HLA in healthy donors. PCR amplification relied on 60 Vbeta primers (plus 13 Jbeta primers). Libraries were prepared by immunoSEQ multiplex PCR; TCRdb keeps only in-frame clonotypes and omits some of them. The repertoire holds roughly 190,000 clones, with roughly 80% as singletons. The specimen was PBMCs. All receptors come from a man aged 35 to 55 in good health and CMV-seropositive.

This clone was observed a single time. The gene calls are TRBV7-8 and TRBJ1-3, with a possible D match to TRBD1 (5 bases). V shed 3 bases and J shed 0 bases, with 12 bases lying between them. Germline loops: CDR1 SGHVS, CDR2 FQNEAQ. CDR3 length: 16 amino acids. The chain's CDR3 is CASSFPGLSSGNTIYF. CDR3 DNA: TGTGCCAGCAGCTTCCCGGGACTCAGCTCTGGAAACACCATATATTTT.

This clone has only a few counts. This chain links TRBV5-1 with TRBJ2-7; TRBD1 is a possible D gene (9 bases). The V end lost 4 bases, the J end lost 3 bases, and 17 bases lay between the germline ends. The CDR3 loop spans 15 amino acids. CDR1 and CDR2 (germline): SGHRS, YFSETQ. CDR3 nucleotide sequence: TGCGCCAGCAGCCCGGGGGGGACAGGGTACTACGAGCAGTACTTC. This translates into CASSPGGTGYYEQYF.

This clone was counted between two and nine times. The V gene is TRBV27, the J gene TRBJ2-7; 7 bases map to TRBD1. The V segment lost 6 bases and the J segment 2 bases; nucleotides outside the gene matches: 4. The CDR3 extends over 13 amino acids. Germline V gene data show CDR1 as MNHEY and CDR2 as SMNVEV (reference sequence). CDR3 protein: CASRTGVTYEQYF. CDR3 coding DNA: TGTGCCAGCAGAACAGGGGTCACCTACGAGCAGTACTTC.

The CDR3, as DNA: TGTGCCAGCAGCTTAGGGACAGGGATCGAGCAGTACTTC. The encoded protein is CASSLGTGIEQYF. This sequence joins TRBV7-9 and TRBJ2-7; 8 bases fit TRBD1. Germline-derived CDR1 and CDR2 are SEHNR and FQNEAQ (reference sequence). The CDR3 has 13 residues. V dropped 1 base and J dropped 6; count of bases not matched to a gene: 2.

Only a few counts were recorded for this clone. This chain connects TRBV9 to TRBJ1-2; a possible D gene is TRBD1 (6 bases). The V gene's germline CDR1 is SGDLS and CDR2 YYNGEE. Trimming removed 0 bases at V and 2 bases at J, with 17 bases between. The length of the CDR3 is 17 residues. Written as DNA, the CDR3 is TGTGCCAGCAGCGTAGATTGGGGGGGGCGGCAAAACTATGGCTACACCTTC. This translates into CASSVDWGGRQNYGYTF.

V gene TRBV7-2 combines with J gene TRBJ1-5, with a possible D match to TRBD1 (5 bases). Germline V gene sequence: CDR1 SGHTA, CDR2 FQGNSA. The CDR3 sequence is 15 residues long. The V end was cut by 3 bases, the J end by 4 bases, with 13 bases between. DNA for the CDR3: TGTGCCAGCAGCTTTGGGGGGGTAGAGAATCAGCCCCAGCATTTT. Translated, it gives CASSFGGVENQPQHF.

The V gene is TRBV10-3, the J gene TRBJ1-1; 10 nucleotides match TRBD1. The CDR3 length is 14 residues. Germline assignment: CDR1 ENHRY and CDR2 SYGVKD. With 9 bases clipped from V and 3 bases from J, the junction kept 7 bases outside the gene matches. CDR3 coding DNA: TGTGCCATTCGACAGGGGGCGCAGCACACTGAAGCTTTCTTT. Encoded protein: CAIRQGAQHTEAFF.

The rearrangement links TRBV10-2 to TRBJ2-4, with TRBD2 matching 7 bases. This CDR3 has 16 residues. V was clipped by 1 base and J by 2 bases; unmatched bases: 5. In germline, CDR1 is WSHSY, CDR2 SAAADI. The CDR3 DNA reads as TGCGCCAGCAGTGAGTTCCCTAGCGGAACCAAAAACATTCAGTACTTC. Translation gives CASSEFPSGTKNIQYF.

This clone showed up just a few times. V and J are TRBV6-1 and TRBJ1-5; the D gene is possibly TRBD1 (6 bases). The CDR3 has 15 amino acids. Trimming pared 7 bases from V and 3 bases from J, leaving 16 bases between. Germline V gives CDR1 MNHNS, CDR2 SASEGT. Written as DNA, the CDR3 is TGTGCCAGCAACCGAATCAGGGGAACCAATCAGCCCCAGCATTTT. It encodes CASNRIRGTNQPQHF.

The chain is built from TRBV27 and TRBJ2-7; TRBD1 matches at 11 bases. V was pared by 7 bases and J by 2 bases, with 7 bases of the junction left unmatched. This CDR3 is built from 15 residues. Germline values: CDR1 MNHEY, CDR2 SMNVEV (reference sequence). CDR3 sequence reads: CASKVGTGGPYEQYF. CDR3 DNA: TGTGCCAGCAAAGTGGGGACAGGGGGTCCCTACGAGCAGTACTTC.

J is TRBJ1-2 and V is TRBV5-4; TRBD1 matches 12 bases. Germline CDR1 is SGHNT and CDR2 is YYREEE (reference sequence). J was trimmed by 2 bases and V by 4 bases; bases with no gene match: 6. The CDR3 is made up of 16 amino acids. The CDR3: CASSPPGTGGNYGYTF. As DNA, the CDR3 is TGTGCCAGCAGCCCGCCCGGGACAGGGGGCAACTATGGCTACACCTTC.

V is TRBV5-8 and J is TRBJ1-5, with TRBD1 identical over 8 bases. Germline trimming cut 0 bases from V and 1 base from J; bases unmatched to any gene: 6. This CDR3 contains 17 residues. Germline V gene data show CDR1 as SGHTS and CDR2 as YDEGEE. CDR3 DNA sequence: TGTGCCAGCAGCTTGGGACAGGGGATGGTGAGCAATCAGCCCCAGCATTTT. This translates into CASSLGQGMVSNQPQHF.

The chain links TRBV28 to TRBJ1-2; 9 bases map to TRBD1. V gave up 1 base and J gave up 0 bases; unmatched junction bases: 0. Germline-derived CDR1 and CDR2 are MDHEN and SYDVKM. The CDR3 contains 15 residues. The chain's CDR3 is CASSLYRGPNYGYTF. CDR3 coding DNA: TGTGCCAGCAGTTTATACAGGGGGCCTAACTATGGCTACACCTTC.

V and J are TRBV7-9 and TRBJ2-3; maybe TRBD2 (6 bases). CDR3 length: 15 amino acids. CDR1 is SEHNR, CDR2 FQNEAQ, per germline (reference sequence). V gave up 5 bases and J gave up 4 bases, with 16 bases separating them. Here the CDR3 reads CASSPKRTTADTQYF. CDR3 nucleotide sequence: TGTGCCAGCAGCCCCAAGCGGACTACAGCAGATACGCAGTATTTT.

This clone was picked up a small number of times. This sample includes further DNA sequences coding for the same CDR3. The chain carries TRBV6-5 and TRBJ2-5; D perhaps matches TRBD2 (6 bases). The CDR3 length is 13 residues. The germline CDR1 and CDR2 sequences are MNHEY and SVGAGI. V was trimmed by 6 bases and J by 5 bases, leaving 13 bases between them. The CDR3: CASSGGEQETQYF. The DNA for the CDR3 is TGTGCCAGCAGCGGCGGGGAGCAGGAGACCCAGTACTTC.

The J gene is TRBJ1-4, the V gene TRBV30; 7 nucleotides agree with TRBD1. This CDR3 is 15 amino acids long. Germline V gene sequence: CDR1 GTSNPN, CDR2 SVGIG (reference sequence). V dropped 2 bases and J dropped 2; count of bases not matched to a gene: 5. In DNA form, the CDR3 reads TGTGCCTGGAGTACAAAACAGGGGACTAATGAAAAACTGTTTTTT. Translated, it gives CAWSTKQGTNEKLFF.

A note on this clone: The sample contains more than one DNA sequence encoding this CDR3. This sequence joins TRBV10-3 and TRBJ2-5; a weak D match, TRBD2 (7 bases). The CDR3 has 14 residues. Germline V gene data show CDR1 as ENHRY and CDR2 as SYGVKD. Trimming cost V 0 bases and J 4 bases, with 9 bases left between them. The CDR3 protein is CAISESGGRETQYF. Here the CDR3 DNA reads TGTGCCATCAGTGAGTCCGGGGGGCGAGAGACCCAGTACTTC.

CDR3 sequence: CASSLGAGQGNWGTQYF. The DNA for the CDR3 is TGTGCCAGCAGCTTAGGCGCTGGACAGGGAAATTGGGGGACCCAGTACTTC. The chain couples TRBV7-3 to TRBJ2-5; 8 nucleotides match TRBD1. V trimming: 2 bases; J trimming: 7 bases; junction bases outside the gene matches: 15. CDR1 is SGHTA, CDR2 FQGTGA, per germline. The CDR3 totals 17 residues.

The chain is built from TRBV9 and TRBJ2-7; TRBD2 matches 14 bases. V lost 7 bases to trimming and J lost 3 bases; unmatched junction nucleotides: 6. CDR3 length: 15 amino acids. Germline CDR1 reads SGDLS; CDR2 reads YYNGEE. The CDR3 bases are TGTGCCAGCCGGGGGACTAGCGGGAGCCACTACGAGCAGTACTTC. Translating gives CASRGTSGSHYEQYF.

The V and J genes are TRBV19 and TRBJ1-1, with D perhaps matching TRBD1 (5 bases). V was cut by 2 bases and J by 0 bases, with 10 bases left in between. Germline V gene data show CDR1 as LNHDA and CDR2 as SQIVND (reference sequence). The CDR3 runs 15 residues. The CDR3 coding sequence is TGTGCCAGTAGTATACAGGGCAGCATGAACACTGAAGCTTTCTTT. Translating gives CASSIQGSMNTEAFF.

This clone was counted a single time. The V and J genes are TRBV28 and TRBJ2-7; 7 bases match TRBD1. With V trimmed by 6 bases and J by 4 bases, 12 bases remained unmatched. CDR3 length: 15 residues. The germline gives CDR1 MDHEN, CDR2 SYDVKM. The DNA for the CDR3 is TGTGCCAGCAGGGGGACAGCCTCGAACCCTTACGAGCAGTACTTC. Encoded protein: CASRGTASNPYEQYF.